This T cell receptor (beta chain) was observed in a study of human T cells and chemical hapten exposure. Across the whole study: A 2 cm by 2 cm inner upper arm patch received 2% DPC for sensitization. Patch testing was performed with 0.01% DPC on the upper back, with reading at 6 days. The study, taken as a whole, reports: Those TCRs sitting above 1 in 1000 frequency stayed the same with DPC sensitization.

This CDR3 spans 15 amino acids. Germline CDR1 is MNHEY and CDR2 is SVGAGI. V gave up 10 bases and J gave up 6 bases; unmatched junction bases: 13. Comments on this clonotype: Antigen unknown.

Time point specified: patch test 1, 2 weeks after DPC sensitization. Treatment described: therapeutic diphenylcyclopropenone sensitization with weekly scalp DPC. TCRdb called the RACE reads again in MiXCR, with one record for every CDR3 protein. The sample includes roughly 100,000 distinct CDR3 sequences, roughly 11% seen only once; the top ten take roughly 3.5%. V is TRBV6-5 and J is TRBJ2-1; 9 bases agree with TRBD1. Sample: whole blood, taken in connection with sensitization to the hapten diphenylcyclopropenone (DPC). This clonotype originated in a woman aged 40 to 50 with alopecia areata. Some clones in this sample may be carry-over from other donors' samples. The CDR3 here is CATFGNRGRGNEQFF. For the CDR3, the DNA is TGTGCCACGTTCGGGAACAGGGGGCGCGGCAATGAGCAGTTCTTC.